This paragraph reports one TCR beta chain. This specimen belongs to a study of shared clonotypes between healthy human individuals. The V gene's germline CDR1 is SGDLS and CDR2 YYNGEE. V lost 0 bases to trimming and J lost 6 bases, with 18 bases between them. The CDR3 runs 17 residues. The split of CD4+ cells yielded CD45RA+ naive and CD45RA-negative memory subsets. The sorted-subset replicate PCRs were given around 200 ng DNA, which is 30,000 or so T cell genomes. TCRdb's table, derived via immunoSEQ multiplex PCR, lists solely in-frame clones and lacks some. The sample lists over a million clones, approximately 78% occurring once.

This clonotype was obtained from a man between 18 and 35 years old in good health. Some clones in this sample may be carry-over from other donors' samples. The sample consisted of memory CD4+ T cells from PBMCs. Subset in this sample: CD45RA-negative fraction. This chain joins TRBV9 and TRBJ2-2, with D maybe TRBD1 (6 bases). CDR3 amino acids: CASSVGRGAGPPGELFF. CDR3 bases: TGTGCCAGCAGCGTAGGCAGGGGCGCTGGTCCGCCCGGGGAGCTGTTTTTT.